This paragraph covers one T cell receptor (beta chain) sequence. No cognate antigen has been identified for it. No per-base quality is available; no much larger clone lies one base away. Reads for this sample came from an Illumina HiSeq 1500. In TCRdb, the public reads were trimmed at Q25 with fastp and aligned with MiXCR, with productive beta chains retained. Entries are consolidated by CDR3 protein sequence, retaining the most common genes and DNA. Counted in this sample were approximately 910,000 distinct CDR3 sequences; approximately 31% of them appeared once. About an eighth of the sample belongs to the ten largest clones. Explained via the paper, the treatment or condition label denotes: in vitro stimulation with specific CMV peptide epitopes to enrich CMV-specific T cells. The entry originates in a study of T cell repertoires in cytomegalovirus infection (dated by TCRdb to about 2019). Regarding the complete study: The peptide stimulations were aimed at well-studied HLA-B-restricted epitopes as well as recently identified HLA-C-restricted CMV epitopes, whose presentation resists viral immunomodulation. Donor HLA type was relevant to the analysis, as public TCR beta signatures indicated carriage of CMV infection together with the matching HLA type.

The investigation overall reported the following: Carriers of CMV infection plus the relevant HLA type were discriminated by the cumulative frequency of public TCR beta family members in the study cohort and in an independent roughly 340-donor cohort. The ex vivo response was dominated by HLA-C-restricted CMV-specific TCR beta clonotypes, which also provided the single most frequent clonotype in two of eight donors.

This sequence was found in a human donor in good health (CMV status not recorded). Some clones in this sample may be carry-over from other donors' samples. Specimen: cultured CD8+ T cells from PBMCs, collected from culture after CMV antigen stimulation.

The CDR3 loop reads CASSQEGGTGANVLTF. The DNA sequence is TGTGCCAGCAGCCAAGAAGGCGGAACTGGGGCCAACGTCCTGACTTTC. This receptor chain uses TRBV4-2 and TRBJ2-6; the D gene is unclear. Including the terminal cysteine and phenylalanine, the CDR3 comprises 16 residues. The only DNA kept is the CDR3, 48 bases in frame from the first base. In the germline V gene, CDR1 corresponds to LGHNA and CDR2 to YNFKEQ. V is shortened by 0 bases, J by 2 bases, and the region joining them spans 8 bases.